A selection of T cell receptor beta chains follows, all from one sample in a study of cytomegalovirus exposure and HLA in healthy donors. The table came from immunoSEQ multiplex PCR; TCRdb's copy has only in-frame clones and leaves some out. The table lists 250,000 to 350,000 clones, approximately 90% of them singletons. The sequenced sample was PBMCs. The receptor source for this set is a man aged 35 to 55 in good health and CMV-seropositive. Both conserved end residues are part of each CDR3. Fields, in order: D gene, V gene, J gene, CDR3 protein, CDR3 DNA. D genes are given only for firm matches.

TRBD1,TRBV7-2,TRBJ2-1,CASSSGQGASYNEQFF,TGTGCCAGCAGCTCGGGACAGGGGGCGTCGTACAATGAGCAGTTCTTC
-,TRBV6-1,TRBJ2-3,CASSELLLLGGADTQYF,TGTGCCAGCAGTGAACTACTGCTCCTGGGAGGTGCAGATACGCAGTATTTT
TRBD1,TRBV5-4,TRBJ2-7,CASSFNGQGGYEQYF,TGTGCCAGCAGTTTTAATGGACAGGGTGGTTACGAGCAGTACTTC
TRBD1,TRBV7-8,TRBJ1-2,CASSLVPRDRSGYGYTF,TGTGCCAGCAGCTTAGTACCCAGGGACAGGTCAGGCTATGGCTACACCTTC
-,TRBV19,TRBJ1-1,CASSRLIGETEAFF,TGTGCCAGTAGTAGGCTTATAGGGGAAACTGAAGCTTTCTTT
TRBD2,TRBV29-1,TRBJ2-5,CSVWGRAPETQYF,TGCAGCGTTTGGGGGAGGGCCCCTGAGACCCAGTACTTC
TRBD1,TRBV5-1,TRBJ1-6,CASSLGDRGQGPLHF,TGCGCCAGCAGCTTGGGGGACAGGGGGCAAGGACCCCTCCACTTT
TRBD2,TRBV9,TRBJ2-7,CASSVSSSGRYEQYF,TGTGCCAGCAGCGTGAGTTCTAGCGGGAGGTACGAGCAGTACTTC
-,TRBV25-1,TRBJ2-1,CASSEGHTGRNEQFF,TGTGCCAGCAGTGAAGGGCACACCGGCAGGAATGAGCAGTTCTTC
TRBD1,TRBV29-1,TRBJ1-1,CSVDPGGGGEAFF,TGCAGCGTCGATCCAGGGGGTGGGGGTGAAGCTTTCTTT
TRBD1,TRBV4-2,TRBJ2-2,CASSQETGSTGELFF,TGTGCCAGCAGCCAAGAGACAGGGTCCACCGGGGAGCTGTTTTTT
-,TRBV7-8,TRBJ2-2,CASPSPRGRNTGELFF,TGTGCCAGCCCCTCCCCCCGCGGCCGGAACACCGGGGAGCTGTTTTTT
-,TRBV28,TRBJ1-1,CASRASTGDHTEAFF,TGTGCCAGCAGGGCGTCGACAGGAGATCACACTGAAGCTTTCTTT
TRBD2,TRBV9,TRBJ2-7,CASSVASGSRAYEQYF,TGTGCCAGCAGCGTGGCTAGCGGGAGTCGCGCTTACGAGCAGTACTTC
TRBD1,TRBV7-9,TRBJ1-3,CASSSTTGGAGNTIYF,TGTGCCAGCAGCTCAACGACAGGGGGCGCTGGAAACACCATATATTTT